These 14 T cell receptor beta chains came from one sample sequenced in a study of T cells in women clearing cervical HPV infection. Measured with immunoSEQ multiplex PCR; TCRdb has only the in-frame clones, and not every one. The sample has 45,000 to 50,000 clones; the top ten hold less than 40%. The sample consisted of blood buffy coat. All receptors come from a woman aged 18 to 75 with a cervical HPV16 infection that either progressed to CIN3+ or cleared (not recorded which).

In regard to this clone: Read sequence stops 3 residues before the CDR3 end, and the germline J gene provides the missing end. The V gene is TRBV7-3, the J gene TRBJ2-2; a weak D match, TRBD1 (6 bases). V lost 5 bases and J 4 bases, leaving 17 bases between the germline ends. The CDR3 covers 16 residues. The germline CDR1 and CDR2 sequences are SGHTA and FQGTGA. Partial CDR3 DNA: TGTGCCAGCAGCCCACGCCCGACAGGTAGCACCGGGGAG. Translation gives CASSPRPTGSTGE. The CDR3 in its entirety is CASSPRPTGSTGELFF.

CDR3 in amino acids: CACWRQLSETQYF. CDR3 DNA (partial): TGTGCCTGTTGGCGACAGTTATCGGAGACC. The chain carries TRBV30 and TRBJ2-5, with a tentative D call TRBD1 (5 bases). The read comes to an end 3 residues before the CDR3 does, leaving the germline J gene to fill in the end. Germline-derived CDR1 and CDR2 are GTSNPN and SVGIG (reference sequence). The CDR3 spans 13 residues. Trimming took 6 bases from V and 5 from J, leaving 16 bases between them.

Incomplete CDR3 DNA: TGTGCCAGCTCACCACAAGTGCAGGGAACCATGAACACTGAA. This translates into CASSPQVQGTMNTE. The full CDR3 is CASSPQVQGTMNTEAFF. The chain is built from TRBV18 and TRBJ1-1; possible D gene TRBD1, 5 bases. From the germline J gene comes the end of the CDR3, since the read stops 3 residues before it. The CDR3 covers 17 residues. Germline loops: CDR1 KGHSH, CDR2 LQKENI. V lost 1 base, J lost 0 bases, and 15 bases lay in between. The variable domain in full, with the rest retrieved from reference TRBV18 and TRBJ1-1, is NAGVMQNPRHLVRRRGQEARLRCSPMKGHSHVYWYRQLPEEGLKFMVYLQKENIIDESGMPKERFSAEFPKEGPSILRIQQVVRGDSAAYFCASSPQVQGTMNTEAFFGQGTRLTVV.

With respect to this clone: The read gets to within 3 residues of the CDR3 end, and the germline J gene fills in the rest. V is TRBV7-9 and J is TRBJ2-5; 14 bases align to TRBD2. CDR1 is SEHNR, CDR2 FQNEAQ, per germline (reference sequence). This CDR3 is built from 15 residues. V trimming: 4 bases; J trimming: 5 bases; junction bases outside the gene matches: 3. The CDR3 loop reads CASSWGLAGDETQYF. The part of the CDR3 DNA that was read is TGTGCCAGCAGCTGGGGACTAGCGGGAGATGAGACC.

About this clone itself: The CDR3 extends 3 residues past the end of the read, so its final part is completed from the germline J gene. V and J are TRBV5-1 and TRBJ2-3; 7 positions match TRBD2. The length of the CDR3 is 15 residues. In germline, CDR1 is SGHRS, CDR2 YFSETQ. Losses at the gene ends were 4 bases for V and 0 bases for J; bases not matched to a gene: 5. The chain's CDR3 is CASSISGPSTDTQYF. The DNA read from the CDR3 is TGCGCCAGCAGCATTAGCGGGCCGAGCACAGATACG.

This chain's CDR3 is CAWSVAGRNEQYF. The DNA read from the CDR3 is TGTGCCTGGAGTGTAGCGGGGAGGAACGAG. The chain couples TRBV30 to TRBJ2-7; 7 bases are shared with TRBD2. Read data end 3 residues before the CDR3 end; the end is taken from the germline J gene. There are 13 residues in the CDR3. Germline loops: CDR1 GTSNPN, CDR2 SVGIG (reference sequence). V dropped 0 bases and J dropped 5; count of bases not matched to a gene: 4.

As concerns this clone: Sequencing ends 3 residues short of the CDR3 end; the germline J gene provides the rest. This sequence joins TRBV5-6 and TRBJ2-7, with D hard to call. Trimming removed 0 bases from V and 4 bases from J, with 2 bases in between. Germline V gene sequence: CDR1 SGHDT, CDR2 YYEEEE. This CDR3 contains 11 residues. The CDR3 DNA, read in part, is TGTGCCAGCAGCTTGGTATACGAG. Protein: CASSLVYE. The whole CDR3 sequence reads CASSLVYEQYF.

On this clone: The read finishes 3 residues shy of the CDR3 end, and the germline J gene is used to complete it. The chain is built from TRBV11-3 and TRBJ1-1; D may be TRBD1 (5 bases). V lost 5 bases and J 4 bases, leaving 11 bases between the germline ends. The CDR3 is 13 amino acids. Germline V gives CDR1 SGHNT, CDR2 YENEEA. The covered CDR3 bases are TGTGCCAGCAGCGCACAGGCGATCACTGAA. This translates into CASSAQAITE. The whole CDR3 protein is CASSAQAITEAFF.

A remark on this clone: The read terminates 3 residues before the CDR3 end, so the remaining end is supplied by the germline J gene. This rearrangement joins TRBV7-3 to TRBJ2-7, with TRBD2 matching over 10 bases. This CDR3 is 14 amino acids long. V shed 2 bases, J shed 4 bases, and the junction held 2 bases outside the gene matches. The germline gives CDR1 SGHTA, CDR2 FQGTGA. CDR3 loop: CASSLLAGAYEQYF. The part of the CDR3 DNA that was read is TGTGCCAGCAGCTTACTAGCGGGGGCTTACGAG.

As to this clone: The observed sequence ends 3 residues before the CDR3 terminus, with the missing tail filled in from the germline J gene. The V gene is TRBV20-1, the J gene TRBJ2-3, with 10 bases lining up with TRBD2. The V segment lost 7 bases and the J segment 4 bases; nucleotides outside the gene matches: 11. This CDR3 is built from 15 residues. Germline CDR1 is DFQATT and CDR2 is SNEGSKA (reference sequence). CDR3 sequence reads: CSVGRTSGFPDTQYF. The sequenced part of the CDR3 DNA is TGCAGTGTAGGTCGGACTAGCGGTTTCCCAGATACG.

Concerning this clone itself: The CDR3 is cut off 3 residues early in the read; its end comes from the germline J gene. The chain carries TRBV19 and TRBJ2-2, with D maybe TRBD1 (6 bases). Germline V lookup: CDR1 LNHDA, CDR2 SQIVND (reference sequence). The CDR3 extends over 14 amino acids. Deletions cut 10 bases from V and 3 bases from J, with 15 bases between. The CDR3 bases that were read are TGTGCCACCTCTGAGGACAGCGACACCGGGGAG. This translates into CATSEDSDTGE. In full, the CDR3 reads CATSEDSDTGELFF. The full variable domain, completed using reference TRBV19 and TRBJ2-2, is DGGITQSPKYLFRKEGQNVTLSCEQNLNHDAMYWYRQDPGQGLRLIYYSQIVNDFQKGDIAEGYSVSREKKESFPLTVTSAQKNPTAFYLCATSEDSDTGELFFGEGSRLTVL.

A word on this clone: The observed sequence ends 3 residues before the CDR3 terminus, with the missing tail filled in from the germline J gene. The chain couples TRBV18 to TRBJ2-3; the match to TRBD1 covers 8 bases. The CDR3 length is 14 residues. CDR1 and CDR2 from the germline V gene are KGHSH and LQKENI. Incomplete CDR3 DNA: TGTGCCAGCTCACCGGGACAGGAGTGGGAGACG. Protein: CASSPGQEWET. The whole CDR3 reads CASSPGQEWETQYF.

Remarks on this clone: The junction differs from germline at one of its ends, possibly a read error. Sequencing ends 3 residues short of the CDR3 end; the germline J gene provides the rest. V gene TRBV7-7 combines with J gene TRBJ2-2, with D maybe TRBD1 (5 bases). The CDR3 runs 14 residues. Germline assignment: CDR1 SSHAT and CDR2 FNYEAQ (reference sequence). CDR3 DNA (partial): TGTGCTAGCAGCTTCGGGCAGGGCGGCGGGGAG. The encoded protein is CASSFGQGGGE. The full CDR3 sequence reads CASSFGQGGGELFF.

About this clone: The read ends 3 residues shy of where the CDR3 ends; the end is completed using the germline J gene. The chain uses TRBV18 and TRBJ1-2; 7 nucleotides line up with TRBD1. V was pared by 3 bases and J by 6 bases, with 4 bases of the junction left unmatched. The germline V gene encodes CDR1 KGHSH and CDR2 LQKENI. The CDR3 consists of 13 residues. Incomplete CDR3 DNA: TGTGCCAGCTCACCCGGGACAGACCATGGC. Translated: CASSPGTDHG. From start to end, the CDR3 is CASSPGTDHGYTF.